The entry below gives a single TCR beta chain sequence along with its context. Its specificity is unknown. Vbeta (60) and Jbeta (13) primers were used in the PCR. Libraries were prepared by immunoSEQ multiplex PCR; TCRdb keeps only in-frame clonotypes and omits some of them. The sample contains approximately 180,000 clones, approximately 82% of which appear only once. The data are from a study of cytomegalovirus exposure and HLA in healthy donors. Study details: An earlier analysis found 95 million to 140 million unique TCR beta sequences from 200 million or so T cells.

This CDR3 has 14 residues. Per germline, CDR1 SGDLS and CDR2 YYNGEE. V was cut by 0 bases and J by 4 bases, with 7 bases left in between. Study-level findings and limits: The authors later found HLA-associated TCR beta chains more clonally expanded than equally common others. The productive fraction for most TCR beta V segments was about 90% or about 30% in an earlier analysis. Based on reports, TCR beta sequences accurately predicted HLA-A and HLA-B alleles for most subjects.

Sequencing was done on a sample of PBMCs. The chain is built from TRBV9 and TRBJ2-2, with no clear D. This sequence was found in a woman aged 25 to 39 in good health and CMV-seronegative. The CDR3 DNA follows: TGTGCCAGCAGCGTAGATTGGCTCACCGGGGAGCTGTTTTTT. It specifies CASSVDWLTGELFF.